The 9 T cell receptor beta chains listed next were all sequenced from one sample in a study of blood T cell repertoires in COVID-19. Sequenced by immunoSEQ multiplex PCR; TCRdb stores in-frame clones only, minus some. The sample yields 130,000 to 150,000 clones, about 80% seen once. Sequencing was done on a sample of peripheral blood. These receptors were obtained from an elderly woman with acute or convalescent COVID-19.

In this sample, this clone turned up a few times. The DNA for the CDR3 is TGTGCCAGCAGCTTAAGGGCCAAGACAAAGCAGTTCTTC. The encoded protein is CASSLRAKTKQFF. V is TRBV7-3 and J is TRBJ2-1; unclear D gene. CDR3 size: 13 residues. Trimming took off 1 base at V and 11 bases at J, with 12 bases between the two ends. Germline assignment: CDR1 SGHTA and CDR2 FQGTGA.

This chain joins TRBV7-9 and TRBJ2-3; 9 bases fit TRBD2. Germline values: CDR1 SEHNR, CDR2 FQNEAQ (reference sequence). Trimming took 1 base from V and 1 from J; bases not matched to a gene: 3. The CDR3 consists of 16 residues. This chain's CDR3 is CASSLDAGGGTDTQYF. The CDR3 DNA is TGTGCCAGCAGCTTAGATGCGGGGGGGGGCACAGATACGCAGTATTTT.

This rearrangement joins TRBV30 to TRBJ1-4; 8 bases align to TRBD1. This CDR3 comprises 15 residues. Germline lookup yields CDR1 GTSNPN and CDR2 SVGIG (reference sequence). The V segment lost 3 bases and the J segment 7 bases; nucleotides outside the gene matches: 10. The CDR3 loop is CAWSRDRGQGEKLFF. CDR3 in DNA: TGTGCCTGGAGCCGCGACAGGGGTCAGGGTGAAAAACTGTTTTTT.

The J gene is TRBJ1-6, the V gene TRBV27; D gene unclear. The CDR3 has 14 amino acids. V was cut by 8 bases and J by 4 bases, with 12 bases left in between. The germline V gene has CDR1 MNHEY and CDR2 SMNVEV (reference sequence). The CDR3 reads CASGSGFYNSPLHF. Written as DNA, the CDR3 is TGTGCCAGCGGCAGTGGCTTTTATAATTCACCCCTCCACTTT.

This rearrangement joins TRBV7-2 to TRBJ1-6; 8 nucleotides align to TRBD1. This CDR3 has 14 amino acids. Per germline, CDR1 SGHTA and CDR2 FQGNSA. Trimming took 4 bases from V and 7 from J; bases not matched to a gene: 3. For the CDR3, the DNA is TGTGCCAGCAGCTCGGACAGGGTGAATTCACCCCTCCACTTT. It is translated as CASSSDRVNSPLHF.

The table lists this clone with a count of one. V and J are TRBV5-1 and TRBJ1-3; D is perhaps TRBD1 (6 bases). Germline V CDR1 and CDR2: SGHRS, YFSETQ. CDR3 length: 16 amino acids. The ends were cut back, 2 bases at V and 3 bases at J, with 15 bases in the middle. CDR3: CASSLGDRSFGNTIYF. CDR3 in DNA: TGCGCCAGCAGCTTAGGAGACAGGAGCTTTGGAAACACCATATATTTT.

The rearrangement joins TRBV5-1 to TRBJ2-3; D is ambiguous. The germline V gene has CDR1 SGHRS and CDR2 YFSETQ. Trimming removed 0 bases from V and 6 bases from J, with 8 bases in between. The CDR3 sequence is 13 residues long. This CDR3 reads CASSLVSLDTQYF. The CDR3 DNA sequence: TGCGCCAGCAGCTTGGTATCGTTGGATACGCAGTATTTT.

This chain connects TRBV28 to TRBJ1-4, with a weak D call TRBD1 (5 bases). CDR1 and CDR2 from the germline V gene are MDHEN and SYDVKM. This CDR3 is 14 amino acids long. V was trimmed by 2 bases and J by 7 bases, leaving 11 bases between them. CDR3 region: CASSLGGGGEKLFF. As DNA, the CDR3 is TGTGCCAGCAGTTTAGGGGGAGGCGGTGAAAAACTGTTTTTT.

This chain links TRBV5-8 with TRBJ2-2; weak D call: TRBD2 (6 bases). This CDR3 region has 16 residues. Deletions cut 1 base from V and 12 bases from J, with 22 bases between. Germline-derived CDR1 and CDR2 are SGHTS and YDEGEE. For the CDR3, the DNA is TGTGCCAGCAGCTTGTTTACCCGGAGGGCCTTCCCAAAGCTGTTTTTT. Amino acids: CASSLFTRRAFPKLFF.